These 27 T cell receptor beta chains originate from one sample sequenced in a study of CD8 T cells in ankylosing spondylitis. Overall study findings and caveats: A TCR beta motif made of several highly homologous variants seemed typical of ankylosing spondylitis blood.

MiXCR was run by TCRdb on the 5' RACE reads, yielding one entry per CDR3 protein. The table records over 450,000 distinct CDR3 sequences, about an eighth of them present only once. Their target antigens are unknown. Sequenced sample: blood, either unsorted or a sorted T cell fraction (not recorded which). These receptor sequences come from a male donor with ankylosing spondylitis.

The CDR3 DNA sequence: TGCAGCGTTGAAGTAGGCACAGTATACTCCCATGGCTACACCTTC. Translating it yields CSVEVGTVYSHGYTF. The genes are TRBV29-1 and TRBJ1-2, with no clear D. The CDR3 is 15 amino acids. V was trimmed by 1 base and J by 6 bases, leaving 18 bases between them. From germline, CDR1 is SQVTM and CDR2 ANQGSEA.

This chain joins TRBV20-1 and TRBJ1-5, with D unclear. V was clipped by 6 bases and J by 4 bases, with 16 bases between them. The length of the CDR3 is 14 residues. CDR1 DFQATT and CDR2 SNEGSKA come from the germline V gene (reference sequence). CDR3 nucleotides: TGCAGTGCCAGTGTCTCGGCTGGTAATCAGCCCCAGCATTTT. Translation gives CSASVSAGNQPQHF.

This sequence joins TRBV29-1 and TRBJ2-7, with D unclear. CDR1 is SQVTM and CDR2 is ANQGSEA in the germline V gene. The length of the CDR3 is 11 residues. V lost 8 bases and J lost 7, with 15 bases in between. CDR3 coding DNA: TGCAGCATTACACGGTTAGGGGAGCAGTACTTC. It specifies CSITRLGEQYF.

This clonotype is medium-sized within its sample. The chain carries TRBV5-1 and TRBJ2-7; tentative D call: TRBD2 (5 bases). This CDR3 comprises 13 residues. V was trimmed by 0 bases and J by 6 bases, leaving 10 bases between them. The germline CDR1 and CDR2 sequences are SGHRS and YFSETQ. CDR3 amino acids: CASSLGLEGEQYV. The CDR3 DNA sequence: TGCGCCAGCAGCTTGGGGCTAGAGGGCGAGCAGTACGTC.

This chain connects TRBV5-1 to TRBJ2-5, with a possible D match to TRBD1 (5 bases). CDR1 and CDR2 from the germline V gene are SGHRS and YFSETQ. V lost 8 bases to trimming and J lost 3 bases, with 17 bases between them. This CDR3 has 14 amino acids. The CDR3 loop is CASRPGPYEETQYF. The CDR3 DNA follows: TGCGCCAGTCGACCAGGGCCGTACGAAGAGACCCAGTACTTC.

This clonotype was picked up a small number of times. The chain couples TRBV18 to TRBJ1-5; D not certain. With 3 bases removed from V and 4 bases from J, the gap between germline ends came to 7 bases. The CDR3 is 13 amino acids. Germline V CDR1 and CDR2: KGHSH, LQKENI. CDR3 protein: CASSPRQNQPQHF. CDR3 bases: TGTGCCAGCTCACCTAGACAAAATCAGCCCCAGCATTTT.

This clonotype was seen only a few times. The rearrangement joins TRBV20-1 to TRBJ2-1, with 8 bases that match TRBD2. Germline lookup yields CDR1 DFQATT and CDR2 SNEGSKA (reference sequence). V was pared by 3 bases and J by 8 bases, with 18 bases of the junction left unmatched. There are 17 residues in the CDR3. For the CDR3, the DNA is TGCAGTGCTAGGATCCCCTGGGGAGCGGGAGAAAAGGATGAGCAGTTCTTC. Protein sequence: CSARIPWGAGEKDEQFF.

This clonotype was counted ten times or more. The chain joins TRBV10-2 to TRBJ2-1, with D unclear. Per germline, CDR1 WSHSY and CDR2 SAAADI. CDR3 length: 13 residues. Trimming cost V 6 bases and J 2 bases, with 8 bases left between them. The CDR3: CASRLDTYNEQFF. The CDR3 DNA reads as TGCGCCAGCAGACTGGATACCTACAATGAGCAGTTCTTC.

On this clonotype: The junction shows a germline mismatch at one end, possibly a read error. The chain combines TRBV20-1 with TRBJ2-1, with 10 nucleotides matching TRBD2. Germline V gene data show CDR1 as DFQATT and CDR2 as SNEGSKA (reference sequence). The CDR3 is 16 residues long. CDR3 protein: CCARDRTSGAYNEQFF. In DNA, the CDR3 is TGCTGTGCTAGAGATCGGACTAGCGGAGCCTACAATGAGCAGTTCTTC.

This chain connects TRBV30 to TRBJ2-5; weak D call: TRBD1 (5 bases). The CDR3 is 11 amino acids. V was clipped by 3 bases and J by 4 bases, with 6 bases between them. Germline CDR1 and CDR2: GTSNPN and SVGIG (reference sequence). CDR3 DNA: TGTGCCTGGAGAAGGGGAGAGACCCAGTACTTC. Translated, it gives CAWRRGETQYF. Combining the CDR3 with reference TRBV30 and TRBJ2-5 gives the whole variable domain SQTIHQWPATLVQPVGSPLSLECTVEGTSNPNLYWYRQAAGRGLQLLFYSVGIGQISSEVPQNLSASRPQDRQFILSSKKLLLSDSGFYLCAWRRGETQYFGPGTRLLVL.

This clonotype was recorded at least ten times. The CDR3 is CSAWANAFNTQYF. As DNA, the CDR3 is TGCAGTGCTTGGGCTAACGCATTCAATACGCAGTATTTT. The chain couples TRBV20-1 to TRBJ2-3; no reliable D call. Trimming removed 5 bases at V and 7 bases at J, with 16 bases between. CDR3 length: 13 residues. Germline V CDR1 and CDR2: DFQATT, SNEGSKA (reference sequence).

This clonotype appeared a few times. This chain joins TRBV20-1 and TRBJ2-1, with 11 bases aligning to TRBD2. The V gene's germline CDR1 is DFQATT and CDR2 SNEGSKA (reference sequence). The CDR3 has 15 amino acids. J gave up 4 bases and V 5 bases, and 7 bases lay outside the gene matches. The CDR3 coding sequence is TGCAGTGCTTTCGGACTAGCGGGCGTATACAATGAGCAGTTCTTC. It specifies CSAFGLAGVYNEQFF.

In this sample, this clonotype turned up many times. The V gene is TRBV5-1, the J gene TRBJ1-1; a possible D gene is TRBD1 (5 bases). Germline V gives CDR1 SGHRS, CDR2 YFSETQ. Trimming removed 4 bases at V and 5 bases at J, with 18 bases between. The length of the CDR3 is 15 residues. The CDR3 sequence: CASSPRDSGGTEAFF. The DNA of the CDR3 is TGCGCCAGCAGCCCCCGGGACTCGGGAGGAACTGAAGCTTTCTTT.

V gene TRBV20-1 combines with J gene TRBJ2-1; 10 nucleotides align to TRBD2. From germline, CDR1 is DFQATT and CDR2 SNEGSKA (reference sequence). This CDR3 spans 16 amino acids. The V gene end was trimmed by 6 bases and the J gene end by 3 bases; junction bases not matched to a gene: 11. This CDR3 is CSASKREGRIYNEQFF. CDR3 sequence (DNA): TGCAGTGCCTCAAAGCGGGAGGGCCGGATCTACAATGAGCAGTTCTTC.

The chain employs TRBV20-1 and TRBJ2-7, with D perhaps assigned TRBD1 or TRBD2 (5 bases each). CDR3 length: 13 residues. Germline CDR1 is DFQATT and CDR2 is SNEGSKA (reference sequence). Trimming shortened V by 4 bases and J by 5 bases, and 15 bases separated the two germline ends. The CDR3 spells CSATRAGGDEQYV. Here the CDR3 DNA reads TGCAGTGCTACCCGGGCTGGGGGTGACGAGCAGTACGTC.

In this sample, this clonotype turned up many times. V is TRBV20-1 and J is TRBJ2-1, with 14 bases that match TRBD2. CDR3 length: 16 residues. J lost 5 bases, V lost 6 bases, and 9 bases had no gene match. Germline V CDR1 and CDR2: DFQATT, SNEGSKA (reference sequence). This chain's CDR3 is CSAPGLAGGRDNEQFF. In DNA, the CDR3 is TGCAGTGCCCCCGGACTAGCGGGGGGCAGGGACAATGAGCAGTTCTTC.

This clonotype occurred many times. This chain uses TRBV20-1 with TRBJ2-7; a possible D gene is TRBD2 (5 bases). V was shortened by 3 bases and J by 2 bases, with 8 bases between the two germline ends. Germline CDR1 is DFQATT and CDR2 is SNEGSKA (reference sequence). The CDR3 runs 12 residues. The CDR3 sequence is CSASPGTYEQYF. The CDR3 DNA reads TGCAGTGCTAGCCCCGGGACCTACGAGCAGTACTTC.

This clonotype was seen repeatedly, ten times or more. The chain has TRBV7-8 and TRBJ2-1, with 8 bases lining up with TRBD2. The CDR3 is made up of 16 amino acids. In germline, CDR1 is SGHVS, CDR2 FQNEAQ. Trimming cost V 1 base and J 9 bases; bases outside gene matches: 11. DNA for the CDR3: TGTGCCAGCAGCTTAGAGGTTACCGGGAGGGCAGGTGAGCAGTTCTTC. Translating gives CASSLEVTGRAGEQFF. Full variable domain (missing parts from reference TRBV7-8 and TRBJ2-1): GAGVSQSPRYKVAKRGQDVALRCDPISGHVSLFWYQQALGQGPEFLTYFQNEAQLDKSGLPSDRFFAERPEGSVSTLKIQRTQQEDSAVYLCASSLEVTGRAGEQFFGPGTRLTVL.

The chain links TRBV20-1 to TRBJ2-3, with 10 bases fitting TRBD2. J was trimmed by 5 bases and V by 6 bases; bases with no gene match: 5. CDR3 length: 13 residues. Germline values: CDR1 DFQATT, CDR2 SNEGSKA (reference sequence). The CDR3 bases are TGCAGTGCGAGGACTAGCGGACTAGATACGCAGTATTTT. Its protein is CSARTSGLDTQYF.

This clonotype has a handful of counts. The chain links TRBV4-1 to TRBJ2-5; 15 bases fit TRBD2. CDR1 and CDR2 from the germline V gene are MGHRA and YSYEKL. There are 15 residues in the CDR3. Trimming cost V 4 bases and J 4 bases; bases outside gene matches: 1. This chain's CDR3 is CASSRGLAGGETQYF. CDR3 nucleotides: TGCGCCAGCAGCCGGGGACTAGCGGGAGGAGAGACCCAGTACTTC.

The CDR3 here is CASGTANAAFF. CDR3 nucleotide sequence: TGTGCCAGCGGTACAGCCAACGCGGCCTTCTTT. The rearrangement joins TRBV6-6 to TRBJ1-1; D is unresolved. The V end was cut by 8 bases, the J end by 14 bases, with 18 bases between. Looked up from germline, CDR1 is MNHNY and CDR2 is SVGAGI (reference sequence). The CDR3 contains 11 residues.

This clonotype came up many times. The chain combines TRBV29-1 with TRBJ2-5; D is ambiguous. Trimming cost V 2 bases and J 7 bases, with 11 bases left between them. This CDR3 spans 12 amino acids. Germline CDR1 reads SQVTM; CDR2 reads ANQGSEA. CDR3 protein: CSVETSKGTQYF. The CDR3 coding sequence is TGCAGCGTTGAAACCTCCAAGGGGACCCAGTACTTC.

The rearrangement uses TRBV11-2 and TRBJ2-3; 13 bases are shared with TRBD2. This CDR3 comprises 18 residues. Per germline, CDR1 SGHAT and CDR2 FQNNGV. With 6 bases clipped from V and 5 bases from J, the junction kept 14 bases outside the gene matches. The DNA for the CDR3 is TGTGCCAGCAGTAATTCGCATGTCGGACTAGCGGGGGAAGATACGCAGTATTTT. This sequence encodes CASSNSHVGLAGEDTQYF.

CDR3 in amino acids: CATSREGGNGSPLHF. The CDR3 DNA reads TGTGCCACCAGCAGAGAGGGGGGTAACGGTTCACCCCTCCACTTT. The chain joins TRBV15 to TRBJ1-6; D might be TRBD1 (5 bases). The V gene lost 0 bases and the J gene lost 9 bases, with 12 bases spanning the gap. This CDR3 spans 15 amino acids. The V gene's germline CDR1 is LNHNV and CDR2 YYDKDF (reference sequence).

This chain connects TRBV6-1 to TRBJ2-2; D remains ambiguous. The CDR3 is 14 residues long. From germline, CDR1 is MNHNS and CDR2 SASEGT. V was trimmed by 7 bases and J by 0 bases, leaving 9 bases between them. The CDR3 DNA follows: TGTGCCAGCACCACTACCTCGAACACCGGGGAGCTGTTTTTT. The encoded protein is CASTTTSNTGELFF.

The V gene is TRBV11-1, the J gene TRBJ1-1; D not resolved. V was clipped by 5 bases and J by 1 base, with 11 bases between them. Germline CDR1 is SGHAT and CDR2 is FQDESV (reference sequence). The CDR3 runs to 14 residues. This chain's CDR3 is CASSLVRRNTEAFF. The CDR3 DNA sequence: TGTGCCAGCAGCCTAGTCAGACGGAACACTGAAGCTTTCTTT.

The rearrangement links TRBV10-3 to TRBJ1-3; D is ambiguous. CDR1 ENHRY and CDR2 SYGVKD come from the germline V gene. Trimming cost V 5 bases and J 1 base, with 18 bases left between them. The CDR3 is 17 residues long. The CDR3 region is CAISSLDKTLSGNTIYF. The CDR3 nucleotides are TGTGCCATCAGTTCCCTCGACAAGACATTATCTGGAAACACCATATATTTT.